Presented here are 12 T cell receptor beta chains from one specimen sequenced in a study of blood T cell repertoires in COVID-19. The method was immunoSEQ multiplex PCR; TCRdb's version includes in-frame clones alone and lacks a portion of them. The sample lists around 81,000 clones; around 80% were seen once. Sequencing was performed on peripheral blood. The receptors were gathered from a human donor in a cohort sampled during active COVID-19.

The chain has TRBV28 and TRBJ1-4; 10 nucleotides agree with TRBD1. V was clipped by 0 bases and J by 7 bases; unmatched bases: 2. The CDR3 extends over 15 amino acids. Per the germline V gene, CDR1 is MDHEN and CDR2 is SYDVKM. CDR3 coding DNA: TGTGCCAGCAGTTTATGGGGACAGGGGATTGAAAAACTGTTTTTT. Translating gives CASSLWGQGIEKLFF.

The genes are TRBV23-1 and TRBJ2-3; possible D gene TRBD1, 5 bases. TRBV23-1 carries the ORF label, with uncertain function. V lost 4 bases and J 6 bases, leaving 38 bases between the germline ends. The CDR3 consists of 22 residues. The CDR3 DNA reads as TGCGCCAGCAGTCCACTCAACCGGAAGGGGCTCGGAATGATTCTTTCCTCGGATACGCAGTATTTT. Translated, it gives CASSPLNRKGLGMILSSDTQYF.

There are a few counts of this clone. The V gene is TRBV7-6, the J gene TRBJ1-1; D perhaps matches TRBD1 (6 bases). The germline CDR1 and CDR2 sequences are SGHVS and FNYEAQ. V lost 5 bases and J lost 0, with 10 bases in between. This CDR3 comprises 14 residues. CDR3 amino acids: CASSKQGMNTEAFF. Here the CDR3 DNA reads TGTGCCAGCAGCAAACAGGGAATGAACACTGAAGCTTTCTTT.

This chain connects TRBV5-1 to TRBJ2-1; perhaps TRBD1 as D (5 bases). The CDR3 is made up of 15 amino acids. Looked up from germline, CDR1 is SGHRS and CDR2 is YFSETQ. Trimming took 0 bases from V and 0 from J, leaving 7 bases between them. CDR3 DNA: TGCGCCAGCAGCTTGGCGACAGACTCCTACAATGAGCAGTTCTTC. As protein: CASSLATDSYNEQFF.

This sequence joins TRBV30 and TRBJ2-7; maybe TRBD2 (7 bases). CDR3 size: 14 residues. Germline lookup yields CDR1 GTSNPN and CDR2 SVGIG (reference sequence). Trimming cost V 0 bases and J 2 bases, with 11 bases left between them. The CDR3 is CAWSVRGATYEQYF. In DNA form, the CDR3 reads TGTGCCTGGAGTGTCCGGGGGGCTACCTACGAGCAGTACTTC.

The genes are TRBV6-5 and TRBJ2-3; D is possibly TRBD2 (5 bases). Germline V gives CDR1 MNHEY, CDR2 SVGAGI. The length of the CDR3 is 14 residues. The V end lost 2 bases, the J end lost 3 bases, and 9 bases lay between the germline ends. This CDR3 is CASSYSGWTDTQYF. The CDR3 DNA reads TGTGCCAGCAGTTACAGCGGTTGGACAGATACGCAGTATTTT.

The genes are TRBV4-2 and TRBJ1-6; 7 bases are a match to TRBD1. V was clipped by 2 bases and J by 9 bases; unmatched bases: 10. This CDR3 is 16 amino acids long. Germline V CDR1 and CDR2: LGHNA, YNFKEQ. The CDR3 is CASSQPTTGARSPLHF. The CDR3 nucleotides read TGTGCCAGCAGCCAACCTACAACAGGGGCCCGTTCACCCCTCCACTTT.

In its sample, this clone was seen once. The chain recombines TRBV30 with TRBJ2-1; 7 bases line up with TRBD2. Germline CDR1 is GTSNPN and CDR2 is SVGIG (reference sequence). After removal of 3 bases from V and 6 bases from J, the junction contained 8 bases not matched to a gene. The CDR3 has 14 residues. The CDR3 sequence: CAWRGGSSRNEQFF. CDR3 DNA: TGTGCCTGGAGGGGAGGGAGTAGCCGCAATGAGCAGTTCTTC.

The CDR3 loop reads CASSQARQGLSLKAFF. The CDR3 nucleotides read TGTGCCAGCAGCCAAGCCCGACAGGGGCTTTCCCTTAAAGCTTTCTTT. The chain uses TRBV3-1 (or the pseudogene TRBV3-2) and TRBJ1-1; 8 positions agree with TRBD1. With V trimmed by 1 base and J by 9 bases, 13 bases remained unmatched. The CDR3 spans 16 residues. Germline loops: CDR1 LGHDT, CDR2 YNNKEL (reference sequence).

The chain employs TRBV3-1 (or the pseudogene TRBV3-2) and TRBJ1-4; D not resolved. Germline assignment: CDR1 LGHDT and CDR2 YNNKEL (reference sequence). The CDR3 is 15 amino acids. The V end lost 0 bases, the J end lost 7 bases, and 12 bases lay between the germline ends. DNA for the CDR3: TGTGCCAGCAGCCAAGATACGGGTGCCGGTGAAAAACTGTTTTTT. It translates to CASSQDTGAGEKLFF.

This clone came up once. The chain has TRBV7-9 and TRBJ1-5; the match to TRBD1 covers 11 bases. Trimming took 4 bases from V and 6 from J; bases not matched to a gene: 5. The CDR3 is made up of 15 amino acids. Germline V gene sequence: CDR1 SEHNR, CDR2 FQNEAQ (reference sequence). The CDR3 DNA follows: TGTGCCAGCAGCTCCGGGACAGGGGGTTTTCAGCCCCAGCATTTT. Protein sequence: CASSSGTGGFQPQHF.

V is TRBV9 and J is TRBJ2-7; a possible D gene is TRBD1 (5 bases). V lost 2 bases and J lost 4, with 13 bases in between. Germline V lookup: CDR1 SGDLS, CDR2 YYNGEE. The CDR3 totals 14 residues. CDR3 sequence reads: CASSVGPQGYEQYF. Written as DNA, the CDR3 is TGTGCCAGCAGCGTTGGACCTCAGGGTTACGAGCAGTACTTC.